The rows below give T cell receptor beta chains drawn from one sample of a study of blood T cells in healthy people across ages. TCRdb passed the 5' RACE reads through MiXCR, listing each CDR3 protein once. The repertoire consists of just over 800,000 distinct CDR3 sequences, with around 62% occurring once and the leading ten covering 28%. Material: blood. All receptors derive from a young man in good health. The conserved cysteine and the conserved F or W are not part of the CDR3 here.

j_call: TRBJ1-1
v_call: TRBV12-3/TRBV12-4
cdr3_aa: ASSLGPHRGEAF

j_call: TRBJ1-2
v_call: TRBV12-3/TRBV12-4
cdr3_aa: ASSDTANYGYT

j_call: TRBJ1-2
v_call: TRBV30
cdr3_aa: AWSVQGDYGYT

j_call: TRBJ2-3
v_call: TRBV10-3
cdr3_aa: AISESNFGRSTDTQY

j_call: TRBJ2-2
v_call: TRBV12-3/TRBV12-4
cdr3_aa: ASSLRRGGLGELF

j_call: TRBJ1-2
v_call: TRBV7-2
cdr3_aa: ASSLAGTGDGYT

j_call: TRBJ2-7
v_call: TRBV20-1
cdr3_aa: SAIASGTISYEQY

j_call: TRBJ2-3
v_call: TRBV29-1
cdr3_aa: SVDRTGEADTQY

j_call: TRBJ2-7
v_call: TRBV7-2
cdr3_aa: ASSLPPDTSYEQY

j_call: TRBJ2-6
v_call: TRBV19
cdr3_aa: ASRRPGQLFSGANVLT

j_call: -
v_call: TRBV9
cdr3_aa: ASSVGQSLSYEQY

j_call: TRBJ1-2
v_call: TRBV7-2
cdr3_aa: ASSLKGQGGYT

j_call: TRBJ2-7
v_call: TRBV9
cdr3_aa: ASSVRAGSYEQY

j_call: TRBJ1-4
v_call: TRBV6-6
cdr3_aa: ASRAGGTTNEKLF

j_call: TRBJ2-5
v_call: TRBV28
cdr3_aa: ASSLGGLASQETQY

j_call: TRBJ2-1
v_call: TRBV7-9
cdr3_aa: ASSLLGDYNEQF

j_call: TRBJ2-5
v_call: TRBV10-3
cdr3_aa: AISESGQLQETQY

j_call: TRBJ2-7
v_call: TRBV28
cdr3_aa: ASSGGQDYSYEQY

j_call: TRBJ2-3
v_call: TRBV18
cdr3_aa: ASSPLDSTDTQY

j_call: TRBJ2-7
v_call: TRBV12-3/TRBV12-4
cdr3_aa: ASSFVGSEQY

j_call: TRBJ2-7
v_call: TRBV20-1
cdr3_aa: SASGTSGNIYEQY

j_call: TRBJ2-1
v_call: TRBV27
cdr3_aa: ASRPLGNNEQF

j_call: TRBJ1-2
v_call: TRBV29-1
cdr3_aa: SVAKNYGYT

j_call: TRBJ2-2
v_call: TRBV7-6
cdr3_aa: ASSLGASGTGITGELF

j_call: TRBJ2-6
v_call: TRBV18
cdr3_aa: ASSPRDRGSGANVLT

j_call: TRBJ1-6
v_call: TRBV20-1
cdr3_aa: SAVDRGSSPLH

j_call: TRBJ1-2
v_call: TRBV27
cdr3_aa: ASRSPRSQGDGTYGYT

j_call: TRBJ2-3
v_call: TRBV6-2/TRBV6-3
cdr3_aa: ASSYAQTGRATDTQY

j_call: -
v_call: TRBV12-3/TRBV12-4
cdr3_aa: ASSRRSNRASYEQY

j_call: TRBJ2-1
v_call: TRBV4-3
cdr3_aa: ASSLLPTSYNEQF

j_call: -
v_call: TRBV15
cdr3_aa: ATSRDPDRAETQY

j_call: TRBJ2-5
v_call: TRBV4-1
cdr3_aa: ASSHPGFGETQY

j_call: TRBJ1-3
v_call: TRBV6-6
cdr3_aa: ASSQDRRGNTIY

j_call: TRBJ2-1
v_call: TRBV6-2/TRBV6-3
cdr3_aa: ATGPGTASYNEQF

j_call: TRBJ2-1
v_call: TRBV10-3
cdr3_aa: AISESNGGKNEQF

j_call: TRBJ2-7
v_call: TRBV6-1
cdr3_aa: ASGEGASQY

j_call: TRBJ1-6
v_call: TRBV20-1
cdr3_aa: SVDPGGTVLSPLH

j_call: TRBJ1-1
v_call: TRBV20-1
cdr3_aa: NAALGPRANTEAF

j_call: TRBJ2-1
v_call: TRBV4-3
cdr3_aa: ASSQEGSEQF

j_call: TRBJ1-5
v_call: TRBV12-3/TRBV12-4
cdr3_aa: ASSFGQKGTQPQH

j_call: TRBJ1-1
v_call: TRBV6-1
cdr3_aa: ASSEGTVIEAF

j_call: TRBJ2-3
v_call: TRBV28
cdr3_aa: ASKQGIEGTQY

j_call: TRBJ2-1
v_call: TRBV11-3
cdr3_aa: ASSTPGVNEQF

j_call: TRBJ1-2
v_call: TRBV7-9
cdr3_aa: ASSFKQRNYGYT

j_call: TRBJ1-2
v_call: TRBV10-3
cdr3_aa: AISEEHRGYT

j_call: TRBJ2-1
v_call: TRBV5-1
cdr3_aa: ASSLNTVSYNEQF

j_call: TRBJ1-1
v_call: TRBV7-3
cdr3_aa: ASSLNLVTEAF

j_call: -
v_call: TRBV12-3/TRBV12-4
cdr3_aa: ASSLAMRYEQY

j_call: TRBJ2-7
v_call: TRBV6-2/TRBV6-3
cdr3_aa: ATRLAGSSYEQY

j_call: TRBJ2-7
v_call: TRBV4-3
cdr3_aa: ASSQDKASTYEQY

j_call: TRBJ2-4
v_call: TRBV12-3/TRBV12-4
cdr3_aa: ASSSLGASLAKNIQY